The next 29 T cell receptor beta chains were all read from a single sample in a study of T cells in Graves' hyperthyroidism and ophthalmopathy. Researchers amplified the TCR beta CDR3 regions from RNA transcripts. HTBI primers were the set used in a first-round RT-PCR of the TCR CDR3. MiXCR, run by TCRdb on the multiplex PCR reads, gives a single entry per CDR3 protein. The sample shows more than 55,000 distinct CDR3 sequences, under 70% of them seen only once. Material: blood. The receptors were gathered from a woman aged 55 to 70 with Graves' ophthalmopathy.

The CDR3 protein is CSVPGGDSIHTQYF. The CDR3 nucleotides are TGCAGTGTACCTGGGGGGGATAGCATACATACGCAGTATTTT. The gene calls are TRBV20-1 and TRBJ2-3; 7 positions agree with TRBD2. The CDR3 runs to 14 residues. The V gene end was trimmed by 7 bases and the J gene end by 7 bases; junction bases not matched to a gene: 14. Germline V gene data show CDR1 as DFQATT and CDR2 as SNEGSKA (reference sequence).

Ten or more counts support this clonotype. V gene TRBV5-4 combines with J gene TRBJ1-2; D is possibly TRBD1 (5 bases). CDR3 length equals 13 residues. Between the trimmed V and J ends, which lost 3 bases and 6 bases, there was a span of 12 bases. CDR1 is SGHNT, CDR2 YYREEE, per germline (reference sequence). DNA for the CDR3: TGTGCCAGCAGCTCAAAAGGGGTGAATGGCTACACCTTC. Translating it yields CASSSKGVNGYTF.

V is TRBV29-1 and J is TRBJ2-7, with 15 bases identical to TRBD2. Germline V lookup: CDR1 SQVTM, CDR2 ANQGSEA. V was clipped by 6 bases and J by 0 bases; unmatched bases: 3. The CDR3 sequence is 15 residues long. CDR3 DNA sequence: TGCAGCGTGACGGGACTAGCGGGGGGCTCCTACGAGCAGTACTTC. Translation: CSVTGLAGGSYEQYF.

The gene calls are TRBV14 and TRBJ2-3; possible D gene TRBD2, 7 bases. This CDR3 is built from 15 residues. V lost 9 bases, J lost 1 base, and 17 bases lay in between. Germline-derived CDR1 and CDR2 are SGHDN and FVKESK. CDR3 protein: CARGGDHRGTDTQYF. The CDR3 region has the DNA TGTGCCAGGGGAGGGGACCACAGGGGCACAGATACGCAGTATTTT.

This chain uses TRBV20-1 with TRBJ1-4; a weak D match, TRBD1 (6 bases). This CDR3 comprises 14 residues. Per germline, CDR1 DFQATT and CDR2 SNEGSKA (reference sequence). With 5 bases removed from V and 6 bases from J, the gap between germline ends came to 16 bases. CDR3 sequence reads: CSAFSRGGYEKLFF. The CDR3 DNA sequence: TGCAGTGCTTTTTCCAGGGGAGGGTATGAAAAACTGTTTTTT.

This chain links TRBV6-4 with TRBJ2-5; D tentatively fits TRBD1 or TRBD2 (5 bases each). Germline CDR1 MRHNA, CDR2 SNTAGT. CDR3 length equals 14 residues. Trimming removed 4 bases from V and 1 base from J, with 10 bases in between. CDR3 sequence (DNA): TGTGCCAGCAGTGGGGACGGGACCCAAGAGACCCAGTACTTC. It yields the protein CASSGDGTQETQYF.

The V gene is TRBV5-1, the J gene TRBJ2-7; 10 bases align to TRBD1. CDR1 SGHRS and CDR2 YFSETQ come from the germline V gene. The CDR3 is 15 residues long. V shed 2 bases, J shed 0 bases, and the junction held 2 bases outside the gene matches. The CDR3 region is CASSFGTGVSYEQYF. The CDR3 bases are TGCGCCAGCAGCTTCGGGACAGGGGTCTCCTACGAGCAGTACTTC.

This clonotype was counted ten times or more. This rearrangement joins TRBV7-2 to TRBJ2-5, with 14 nucleotides matching TRBD2. Germline CDR1 SGHTA, CDR2 FQGNSA. CDR3 size: 19 residues. Unmatched junction bases numbered 14, after V lost 1 base and J lost 7 bases. CDR3 sequence reads: CASSLGGGGLAGATGTQYF. The CDR3 nucleotides read TGTGCCAGCAGCTTAGGAGGTGGGGGACTAGCGGGGGCCACCGGGACCCAGTACTTC.

This clonotype was detected once. The gene calls are TRBV11-2 and TRBJ2-5; 7 positions match TRBD2. The CDR3 is made up of 15 amino acids. Losses at the gene ends were 5 bases for V and 1 base for J; bases not matched to a gene: 7. Germline assignment: CDR1 SGHAT and CDR2 FQNNGV. DNA of the CDR3: TGTGCCAGCAGCCCTTTGGGGGGGGGCCAAGAGACCCAGTACTTC. Translating gives CASSPLGGGQETQYF.

This clonotype showed up just once. A read error may explain this, as a much larger clone is one base away. V is TRBV27 and J is TRBJ1-4, with D possibly matching TRBD1 (6 bases). Germline-derived CDR1 and CDR2 are MNHEY and SMNVEV (reference sequence). This CDR3 has 16 residues. V dropped 5 bases and J dropped 8 bases, with 21 bases sitting between them. CDR3 DNA: TGTGCCAGCAGTACTCCTCCCGGGACAAGGGTGGAAAAACTGTTTTTT. Translation: CASSTPPGTRVEKLFF. Drawing the rest from reference TRBV27 and TRBJ1-4, the complete variable domain is EAQVTQNPRYLITVTGKKLTVTCSQNMNHEYMSWYRQDPGLGLRQIYYSMNVEVTDKGDVPEGYKVSRKEKRNFPLILESPSPNQTSLYFCASSTPPGTRVEKLFFGSGTQLSVL.

By its share, this clonotype is medium-sized (0.01 to 0.1%). The chain couples TRBV15 to TRBJ2-1; 9 bases are shared with TRBD2. The V gene end was trimmed by 1 base and the J gene end by 1 base; junction bases not matched to a gene: 5. The V gene's germline CDR1 is LNHNV and CDR2 YYDKDF (reference sequence). The CDR3 loop spans 17 amino acids. As DNA, the CDR3 is TGTGCCACCAGCAGAGGGACTAGCGACCCTTCCTACAATGAGCAGTTCTTC. It translates to CATSRGTSDPSYNEQFF.

J is TRBJ2-1 and V is TRBV29-1, with TRBD2 matching 14 bases. This CDR3 spans 16 amino acids. After removal of 7 bases from V and 1 base from J, the junction contained 6 bases not matched to a gene. Germline V gene lookup returns CDR1 SQVTM and CDR2 ANQGSEA. The CDR3 nucleotides read TGCAGCGAGGGGACTAGCGGGAGTTTATCCTACAATGAGCAGTTCTTC. Its protein product is CSEGTSGSLSYNEQFF.

This clonotype was seen ten or more times. The chain has TRBV6-5 and TRBJ2-5; D may be TRBD2 (6 bases). V lost 4 bases, J lost 1 base, and 10 bases lay in between. The CDR3 consists of 14 residues. CDR1 is MNHEY, CDR2 SVGAGI, per germline. CDR3 bases: TGTGCCAGCAGTTTCGCGGGGAGCCAAGAGACCCAGTACTTC. Its translation is CASSFAGSQETQYF.

This chain connects TRBV2 to TRBJ2-7; D is unclear. The length of the CDR3 is 12 residues. Germline V CDR1 and CDR2: SNHLY, FYNNEI. The V end lost 6 bases, the J end lost 9 bases, and 15 bases lay between the germline ends. CDR3 DNA: TGTGCCAGCAGCCCGGGCCCCCACGGGCAGTACTTC. It codes for CASSPGPHGQYF.

A few counts support this clonotype. Given a much more abundant clone one base away, this may be a read error. The V and J genes are TRBV11-2 and TRBJ2-1; D could derive from TRBD1 or TRBD2 (5 bases each). Germline V CDR1 and CDR2: SGHAT, FQNNGV. The CDR3 is 15 residues long. CDR3 bases: TGTGCCAGCAGCCCCCTTCGGGGCTCCTACACTGAGCAGTTCTTC. Translating it yields CASSPLRGSYTEQFF.

This clonotype has ten or more counts. The chain combines TRBV6-1 with TRBJ1-1; D possibly corresponds to TRBD1 (5 bases). CDR3 length: 12 amino acids. The germline gives CDR1 MNHNS, CDR2 SASEGT. V was trimmed by 4 bases and J by 10 bases, leaving 13 bases between them. The CDR3 DNA follows: TGTGCCAGCAGTGGTAGGCTGGGGACAGCTTTCTTT. This gives the protein CASSGRLGTAFF.

In this sample, this clonotype turned up many times. This chain links TRBV3-1 with TRBJ1-1; TRBD1 might be the D (5 bases). This CDR3 is built from 16 residues. CDR1 and CDR2 from the germline V gene are LGHDT and YNNKEL (reference sequence). V was pared by 1 base and J by 3 bases, with 15 bases between. CDR3 nucleotides: TGTGCCAGCAGCCAAGGAGGGGAAGGGTTGGACACTGAAGCTTTCTTT. Amino acid sequence: CASSQGGEGLDTEAFF.

This clonotype was recorded many times. This chain joins TRBV5-1 and TRBJ2-1; 9 positions agree with TRBD1. The J segment lost 2 bases and the V segment lost 3 bases, leaving 3 bases of the junction unmatched. This CDR3 spans 15 amino acids. The germline gives CDR1 SGHRS, CDR2 YFSETQ. The CDR3 DNA reads TGCGCCAGCAGCTCACGACAGGGGGCCTACAATGAGCAGTTCTTC. It yields the protein CASSSRQGAYNEQFF.

Ten or more counts support this clonotype. The chain couples TRBV5-6 to TRBJ2-7, with D tentatively TRBD1 or TRBD2 (6 bases each). With 1 base removed from V and 1 base from J, the gap between germline ends came to 9 bases. There are 14 residues in the CDR3. The V gene's germline CDR1 is SGHDT and CDR2 YYEEEE. The CDR3 protein is CASSLRGASYEQYF. The CDR3 nucleotides are TGTGCCAGCAGCTTGAGGGGGGCATCCTACGAGCAGTACTTC.

This clonotype appeared many times. This chain joins TRBV9 and TRBJ2-5; maybe TRBD1 (6 bases). Germline values: CDR1 SGDLS, CDR2 YYNGEE. The ends were cut back, 0 bases at V and 1 base at J, with 10 bases in the middle. This CDR3 has 15 amino acids. The CDR3 sequence: CASSVVSGAQETQYF. In DNA form, the CDR3 reads TGTGCCAGCAGCGTAGTCTCAGGGGCCCAAGAGACCCAGTACTTC. Combining the CDR3 with reference TRBV9 and TRBJ2-5 gives the whole variable domain DSGVTQTPKHLITATGQRVTLRCSPRSGDLSVYWYQQSLDQGLQFLIQYYNGEERAKGNILERFSAQQFPDLHSELNLSSLELGDSALYFCASSVVSGAQETQYFGPGTRLLVL.

The gene calls are TRBV6-2 or TRBV6-3 and TRBJ2-3, with 11 bases matching TRBD1. The V segment lost 4 bases and the J segment 3 bases; nucleotides outside the gene matches: 6. The CDR3 spans 16 residues. Germline-derived CDR1 and CDR2 are MNHEY and SVGEGT. The CDR3 DNA is TGTGCCAGCAGTTCTGGACAGGGGGCGTGGACAGATACGCAGTATTTT. Its protein is CASSSGQGAWTDTQYF.

J is TRBJ2-7 and V is TRBV5-1, with 10 nucleotides matching TRBD1. From germline, CDR1 is SGHRS and CDR2 YFSETQ. The CDR3 length is 12 residues. Unmatched junction bases numbered 4, after V lost 7 bases and J lost 6 bases. The CDR3 loop is CASAGTGVEQYF. The DNA of the CDR3 is TGCGCCAGCGCCGGGACAGGGGTCGAGCAGTACTTC.

The gene calls are TRBV20-1 and TRBJ1-5; a possible D gene is TRBD1 (6 bases). CDR1 is DFQATT, CDR2 SNEGSKA, per germline (reference sequence). The CDR3 has 16 residues. Trimming took 6 bases from V and 7 from J, leaving 25 bases between them. The CDR3 region is CSAHLGRGGMGQPQHF. The CDR3 DNA is TGCAGTGCCCACTTGGGTAGGGGGGGAATGGGCCAGCCCCAGCATTTT.

This clonotype showed up many times. The V and J genes are TRBV6-6 and TRBJ2-2; D possibly corresponds to TRBD1 (5 bases). V was shortened by 2 bases and J by 1 base, with 8 bases between the two germline ends. Germline V CDR1 and CDR2: MNHNY, SVGAGI (reference sequence). The CDR3 totals 15 residues. CDR3: CASSYAGKNTGELFF. The CDR3 coding sequence is TGTGCCAGCAGTTACGCAGGGAAGAACACCGGGGAGCTGTTTTTT.

The chain recombines TRBV7-9 with TRBJ1-1, with a possible D match to TRBD1 (5 bases). Germline loops: CDR1 SEHNR, CDR2 FQNEAQ (reference sequence). Trimming left V 3 bases short and J 4 bases short, with 15 bases between. The CDR3 length is 15 residues. As DNA, the CDR3 is TGTGCCAGCAGCTTCTTTAAACGGGGGTTCACTGAAGCTTTCTTT. Residues: CASSFFKRGFTEAFF. Filled out from reference TRBV7-9 and TRBJ1-1, the complete variable domain reads DTGVSQNPRHKITKRGQNVTFRCDPISEHNRLYWYRQTLGQGPEFLTYFQNEAQLEKSRLLSDRFSAERPKGSFSTLEIQRTEQGDSAMYLCASSFFKRGFTEAFFGQGTRLTVV.

This clonotype was counted at least ten times. The chain has TRBV9 and TRBJ2-2, with 7 bases matching TRBD1. Germline V gene lookup returns CDR1 SGDLS and CDR2 YYNGEE. The CDR3 length is 15 residues. The ends lost 3 bases at V and 1 base at J; junction bases unmatched: 3. This chain's CDR3 is CASSDRQGNTGELFF. CDR3 nucleotide sequence: TGTGCCAGCAGCGATAGACAGGGGAACACCGGGGAGCTGTTTTTT.

V gene TRBV6-2 or TRBV6-3 combines with J gene TRBJ2-5; D is tentatively TRBD1 or TRBD2 (5 bases each). The V gene's germline CDR1 is MNHEY and CDR2 SVGEGT. The CDR3 is 16 residues long. The V gene lost 7 bases and the J gene lost 1 base, with 19 bases spanning the gap. The CDR3 reads CASTRENTGTQETQYF. As DNA, the CDR3 is TGTGCCAGCACGCGCGAAAACACCGGGACCCAAGAGACCCAGTACTTC.

This chain joins TRBV7-2 and TRBJ2-2; maybe TRBD2 (5 bases). The CDR3 length is 14 residues. Germline V gene lookup returns CDR1 SGHTA and CDR2 FQGNSA. V lost 3 bases, J lost 1 base, and 6 bases lay in between. This CDR3 is CASSFRGNTGELFF. CDR3 nucleotides: TGTGCCAGCAGCTTCCGGGGGAACACCGGGGAGCTGTTTTTT.

Many counts were recorded for this clonotype. V is TRBV4-2 and J is TRBJ1-3; D unclear. V was clipped by 4 bases and J by 0 bases, with 19 bases between them. The CDR3 extends over 18 amino acids. CDR1 is LGHNA and CDR2 is YNFKEQ in the germline V gene. CDR3 in amino acids: CASSPTAGFLSSGNTIYF. CDR3 sequence (DNA): TGTGCCAGCAGCCCGACTGCAGGCTTCTTGAGCTCTGGAAACACCATATATTTT.